This TCR beta chain was sequenced during a study of PD-L1 blockade in urothelial cancer. Time point here: peripheral blood 6 weeks after treatment start. With 4 bases clipped from V and 7 bases from J, the junction kept 7 bases outside the gene matches. This CDR3 spans 13 amino acids. The germline V gene encodes CDR1 WNHNN and CDR2 SYGVQD (reference sequence). Sequencing used immunoSEQ multiplex PCR; TCRdb keeps in-frame clones, though not all of them. The sample yields about 110,000 clones, approximately 90% seen once. The sequence was collected from a man aged 55-75 years with urothelial cancer. The V call is TRBV10-1, the J call TRBJ2-7; 7 bases align to TRBD1. The sample in question was PBMCs, obtained around atezolizumab (anti-PD-L1) treatment. The CDR3 bases are TGCGCCAGCAGTGTGACAGGGTTTCAGGAGCAGTACTTC. Translation: CASSVTGFQEQYF.